A single sample is the source of the 19 T cell receptor beta chains below, sequenced in a study of chemoradiotherapy in HPV16-positive cancers. Method: immunoSEQ multiplex PCR; TCRdb's copy keeps in-frame clones and lacks some. Of some 5,000 clones listed, 78% are singletons. This material was acquired from a patient who underwent chemoradiotherapy. Source of these receptors: a human donor with HPV-associated anogenital cancer.

This chain joins TRBV2 and TRBJ2-7, with D possibly TRBD2 on 6 matching bases. CDR1 is SNHLY, CDR2 FYNNEI, per germline. The CDR3 contains 16 residues. With 4 bases removed from V and 2 bases from J, the gap between germline ends came to 18 bases. In nucleotides, the CDR3 is TGTGCCAGCAGTGCGGTCGGCGCGCGGGGTGCCTACGAGCAGTACTTC. Amino acids: CASSAVGARGAYEQYF.

V and J are TRBV10-3 and TRBJ2-7, with 9 bases lining up with TRBD2. V lost 11 bases, J lost 4 bases, and 9 bases stayed unmatched. The CDR3 loop spans 13 amino acids. In germline, CDR1 is ENHRY, CDR2 SYGVKD. The CDR3 loop reads CAANSGSIYEQYF. The CDR3 coding sequence is TGTGCCGCTAATAGCGGGAGCATTTACGAGCAGTACTTC.

In DNA form, the CDR3 reads TGTGCCAGCAGGGGGGGGAGTCCGCAAGAGACCCAGTACTTC. Its translation is CASRGGSPQETQYF. This chain joins TRBV28 and TRBJ2-5, with 7 bases lining up with TRBD2. This CDR3 region has 14 residues. Unmatched junction bases numbered 6, after V lost 6 bases and J lost 2 bases. Germline values: CDR1 MDHEN, CDR2 SYDVKM.

For the CDR3, the DNA is TGTGCCAGTAGTTCTAGACAGGGAGCCAAAAACATTCAGTACTTC. Encoded protein: CASSSRQGAKNIQYF. V gene TRBV19 combines with J gene TRBJ2-4; 7 bases are shared with TRBD1. The CDR3 is 15 residues long. V lost 5 bases to trimming and J lost 0 bases; unmatched junction nucleotides: 4. Germline-derived CDR1 and CDR2 are LNHDA and SQIVND (reference sequence).

This clone ranks as large. The J gene is TRBJ2-2, the V gene TRBV29-1; D gene unclear. The ends were cut back, 4 bases at V and 0 bases at J, with 9 bases in the middle. The CDR3 covers 14 residues. Germline CDR1 reads SQVTM; CDR2 reads ANQGSEA. CDR3 nucleotides: TGCAGCGTTGTAAGCCAGGCGAACACCGGGGAGCTGTTTTTT. It translates to CSVVSQANTGELFF.

The V call is TRBV6-1, the J call TRBJ2-1, with D possibly being TRBD2 (6 bases). Germline-derived CDR1 and CDR2 are MNHNS and SASEGT. The CDR3 is 15 residues long. The V and J ends lost 2 bases and 0 bases respectively, with 8 bases between them. This CDR3 reads CASSEWGDSYNEQFF. The CDR3 nucleotides are TGTGCCAGCAGTGAATGGGGGGACTCCTACAATGAGCAGTTCTTC.

The sample holds one count of this clone. V usage is TRBV7-3 and J usage is TRBJ2-2; no clear D. Germline V gene sequence: CDR1 SGHTA, CDR2 FQGTGA. The CDR3 has 14 amino acids. V was trimmed by 4 bases and J by 7 bases, leaving 13 bases between them. CDR3 region: CASSSNLMGGELFF. CDR3 nucleotides: TGTGCCAGCAGCTCAAACCTGATGGGCGGGGAGCTGTTTTTT.

The rearrangement links TRBV6-5 to TRBJ2-7, with a possible D match to TRBD2 (6 bases). The ends were cut back, 2 bases at V and 3 bases at J, with 8 bases in the middle. The CDR3 sequence is 13 residues long. Per the germline V gene, CDR1 is MNHEY and CDR2 is SVGAGI. CDR3 DNA: TGTGCCAGCAGTTACGCGGAGGGCTACGAGCAGTACTTC. It yields the protein CASSYAEGYEQYF.

The genes are TRBV19 and TRBJ1-1, with D tentatively TRBD1 (6 bases). Trimming took off 3 bases at V and 6 bases at J, with 17 bases between the two ends. Germline values: CDR1 LNHDA, CDR2 SQIVND (reference sequence). CDR3 length: 15 amino acids. The CDR3: CASSMGARGIAEAFF. The CDR3 nucleotides are TGTGCCAGTAGTATGGGAGCCAGGGGAATCGCTGAAGCTTTCTTT.

The chain uses TRBV28 and TRBJ1-2; 8 bases agree with TRBD1. The junction had 6 bases not matched to a gene; V was cut back by 6 bases and J by 3 bases. Germline V lookup: CDR1 MDHEN, CDR2 SYDVKM. The CDR3 consists of 14 residues. The CDR3 sequence is CASSYRDRHYGYTF. In DNA, the CDR3 is TGTGCCAGCAGCTACCGGGACAGGCACTATGGCTACACCTTC.

The chain employs TRBV6-5 and TRBJ2-7, with TRBD1 as a possible D gene (6 bases). Trimming shortened V by 6 bases and J by 3 bases, and 15 bases separated the two germline ends. CDR1 MNHEY and CDR2 SVGAGI come from the germline V gene. This CDR3 region has 14 residues. The CDR3 sequence is CASRKQGVGYEQYF. Here the CDR3 DNA reads TGTGCCAGCAGGAAACAGGGCGTTGGCTACGAGCAGTACTTC.

CDR3 residues: CASSLAPQETQYF. The CDR3 coding sequence is TGTGCCAGCAGCCTAGCTCCCCAAGAGACCCAGTACTTC. V and J are TRBV14 and TRBJ2-5; D uncertain. The V end was cut by 4 bases, the J end by 1 base, with 7 bases between. Germline V CDR1 and CDR2: SGHDN, FVKESK. The CDR3 contains 13 residues.

CDR3 loop: CASCGAWGEKLFF. Here the CDR3 DNA reads TGTGCCAGCTGCGGCGCATGGGGCGAAAAACTGTTTTTT. The chain links TRBV6-1 to TRBJ1-4; possibly TRBD1 for D (5 bases). Germline V CDR1 and CDR2: MNHNS, SASEGT. The CDR3 extends over 13 amino acids. The germline V and J ends were trimmed by 8 bases and 8 bases, with 15 bases remaining between them.

The CDR3 DNA reads TGTGCCAGCAGCCATTCCGCCGGGACTAGCGCGTACAATGAGCAGTTCTTC. As protein: CASSHSAGTSAYNEQFF. The gene calls are TRBV4-2 and TRBJ2-1, with 10 positions matching TRBD2. The CDR3 runs 17 residues. Germline trimming cut 3 bases from V and 4 bases from J; bases unmatched to any gene: 9. Germline CDR1 reads LGHNA; CDR2 reads YNFKEQ.

The chain links TRBV18 to TRBJ1-2; no firm D call. Germline V lookup: CDR1 KGHSH, CDR2 LQKENI. The CDR3 totals 16 residues. Trimming pared 3 bases from V and 4 bases from J, leaving 18 bases between. CDR3 in DNA: TGTGCCAGCTCACCCCCGAGGAGGGAGGAGATCTATGGCTACACCTTC. This sequence encodes CASSPPRREEIYGYTF.

The V gene is TRBV30, the J gene TRBJ1-6; maybe TRBD1 (6 bases). Germline V CDR1 and CDR2: GTSNPN, SVGIG (reference sequence). V was cut by 2 bases and J by 5 bases, with 25 bases left in between. This CDR3 comprises 19 residues. This chain's CDR3 is CAWSTGNRVWTRNNSPLHF. Written as DNA, the CDR3 is TGTGCCTGGAGTACAGGGAACAGGGTGTGGACCCGGAATAATTCACCCCTCCACTTT.

This clone was found a few times. The chain links TRBV15 to TRBJ1-5, with a weak D call TRBD1 (5 bases). CDR3 length: 16 residues. Germline CDR1 is LNHNV and CDR2 is YYDKDF (reference sequence). With 4 bases removed from V and 4 bases from J, the gap between germline ends came to 17 bases. The CDR3: CATSTFPGQLNQPQHF. The DNA for the CDR3 is TGTGCCACCAGCACTTTCCCGGGGCAGTTGAATCAGCCCCAGCATTTT.

The CDR3 DNA is TGTGCCAGCAGAGCCGGGAGTAATTCACCCCTCCACTTT. Translation: CASRAGSNSPLHF. The rearrangement joins TRBV6-4 to TRBJ1-6; D not certain. Germline V gives CDR1 MRHNA, CDR2 SNTAGT. This CDR3 spans 13 amino acids. V was clipped by 6 bases and J by 6 bases, with 9 bases between them.

Written as DNA, the CDR3 is TGTGCCAGCAGTGAAGACAGGGGCGGGAACTATGGCTACACCTTC. Protein: CASSEDRGGNYGYTF. This chain uses TRBV2 with TRBJ1-2, with 7 bases identical to TRBD1. Germline V CDR1 and CDR2: SNHLY, FYNNEI. J gave up 2 bases and V 1 base, and 4 bases lay outside the gene matches. This CDR3 is built from 15 residues.